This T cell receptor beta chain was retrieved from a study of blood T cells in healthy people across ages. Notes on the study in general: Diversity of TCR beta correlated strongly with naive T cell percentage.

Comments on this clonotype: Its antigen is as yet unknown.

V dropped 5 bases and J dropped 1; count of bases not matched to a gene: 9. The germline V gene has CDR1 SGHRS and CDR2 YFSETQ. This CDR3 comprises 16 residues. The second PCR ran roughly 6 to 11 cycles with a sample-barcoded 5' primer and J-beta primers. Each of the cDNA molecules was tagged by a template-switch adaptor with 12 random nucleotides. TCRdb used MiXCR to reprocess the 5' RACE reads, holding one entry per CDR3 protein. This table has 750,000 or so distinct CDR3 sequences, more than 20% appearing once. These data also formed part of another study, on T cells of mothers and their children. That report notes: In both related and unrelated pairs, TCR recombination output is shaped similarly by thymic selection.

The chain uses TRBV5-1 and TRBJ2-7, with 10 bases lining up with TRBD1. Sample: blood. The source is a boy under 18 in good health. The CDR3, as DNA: TGCGCCAGCAGGGACTCGGACAGGGGGAATTCCTACGAGCAGTACTTC. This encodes CASRDSDRGNSYEQYF.